One T cell receptor (beta chain) is described in this entry. Its antigen is not identified. The CDR3 consists of 15 residues. V was pared by 4 bases and J by 8 bases, with 14 bases of the junction left unmatched. Germline lookup yields CDR1 SGHRS and CDR2 YFSETQ. The PCR had 60 Vbeta and 13 Jbeta primers. Sequencing used immunoSEQ multiplex PCR; TCRdb keeps in-frame clones, though not all of them. The data contain 150,000 to 200,000 clones, 75% to 80% of them singletons. This record comes from a study of cytomegalovirus exposure and HLA in healthy donors. Points from the study as a whole: Further analysis, carried out later, found HLA-associated TCR beta chains more clonally expanded than equally common other chains. Several of the most significant clusters appeared, in a later analysis, to be linked to common viral pathogens.

This chain uses TRBV5-1 with TRBJ1-2; the match to TRBD1 covers 7 bases. The specimen sequenced was PBMCs. The source is a woman between 35 and 50 years old in good health and CMV-seronegative. The CDR3 DNA reads as TGCGCCAGCAGCATTGCAGGGGGTACTTTGGGGGGCTACACCTTC. This gives the protein CASSIAGGTLGGYTF.